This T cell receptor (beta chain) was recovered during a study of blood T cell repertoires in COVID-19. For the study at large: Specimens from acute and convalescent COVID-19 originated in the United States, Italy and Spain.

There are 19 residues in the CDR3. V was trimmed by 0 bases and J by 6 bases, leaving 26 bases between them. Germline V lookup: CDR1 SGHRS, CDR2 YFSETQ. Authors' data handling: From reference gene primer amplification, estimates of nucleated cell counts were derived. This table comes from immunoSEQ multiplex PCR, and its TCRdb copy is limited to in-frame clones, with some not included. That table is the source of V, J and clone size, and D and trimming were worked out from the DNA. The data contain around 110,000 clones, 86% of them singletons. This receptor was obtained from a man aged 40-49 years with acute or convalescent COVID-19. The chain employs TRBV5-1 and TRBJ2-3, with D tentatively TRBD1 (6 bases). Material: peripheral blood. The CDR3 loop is CASSLESGDISSNWDTQYF. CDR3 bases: TGCGCCAGCAGCTTGGAGTCCGGGGACATATCTTCTAACTGGGATACGCAGTATTTT.